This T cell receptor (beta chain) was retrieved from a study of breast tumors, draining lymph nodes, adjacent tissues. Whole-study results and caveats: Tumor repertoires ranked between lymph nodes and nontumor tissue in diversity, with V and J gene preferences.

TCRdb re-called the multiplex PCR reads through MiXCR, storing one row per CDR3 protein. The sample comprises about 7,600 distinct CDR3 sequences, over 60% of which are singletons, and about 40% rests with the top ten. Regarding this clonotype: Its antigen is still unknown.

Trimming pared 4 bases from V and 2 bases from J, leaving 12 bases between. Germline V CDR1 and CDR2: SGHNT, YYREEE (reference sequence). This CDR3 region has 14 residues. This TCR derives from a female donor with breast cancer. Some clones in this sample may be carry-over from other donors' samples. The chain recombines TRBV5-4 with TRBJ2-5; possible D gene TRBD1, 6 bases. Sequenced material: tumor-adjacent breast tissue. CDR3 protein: CASSVGQLQETQYF. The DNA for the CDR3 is TGTGCCAGCAGCGTTGGACAGTTACAAGAGACCCAGTACTTC.